These 16 T cell receptor beta chains share one sample of origin, sequenced in a study of T cell responses to AZD1222 COVID-19 vaccine. Data came from immunoSEQ multiplex PCR; TCRdb stores just in-frame clones and leaves some out. The sample carries some 200,000 clones, 80% to 95% recorded once. The sample was peripheral blood, taken 28 days after the second AZD1222 dose. The receptors derive from an adult who received the AZD1222 COVID-19 vaccine.

The rearrangement joins TRBV5-1 to TRBJ2-7; 10 bases map to TRBD1. Germline loops: CDR1 SGHRS, CDR2 YFSETQ. This CDR3 is built from 15 residues. The ends lost 0 bases at V and 3 bases at J; junction bases unmatched: 3. The CDR3 bases are TGCGCCAGCAGCTTGGGAGGGACAGGGGACTACGAGCAGTACTTC. Translated, it gives CASSLGGTGDYEQYF.

The chain joins TRBV11-2 to TRBJ2-7; 9 bases map to TRBD2. Per germline, CDR1 SGHAT and CDR2 FQNNGV. V shed 6 bases, J shed 1 base, and the junction held 10 bases outside the gene matches. The length of the CDR3 is 16 residues. The CDR3 sequence is CASRPISGRKSYEQYF. Here the CDR3 DNA reads TGTGCCAGCAGACCAATTAGCGGGAGAAAATCCTACGAGCAGTACTTC.

This chain links TRBV24-1 with TRBJ1-1, with no clear D. Trimming took 4 bases from V and 1 from J, leaving 12 bases between them. This CDR3 is 15 amino acids long. CDR1 and CDR2 from the germline V gene are KGHDR and SFDVKD. DNA of the CDR3: TGTGCCACCAGTGACTCCTCGGGTTCGAACACTGAAGCTTTCTTT. It codes for CATSDSSGSNTEAFF.

The chain couples TRBV2 to TRBJ1-2; 7 bases are shared with TRBD1. Germline values: CDR1 SNHLY, CDR2 FYNNEI. Germline trimming cut 6 bases from V and 6 bases from J; bases unmatched to any gene: 7. There are 13 residues in the CDR3. CDR3 loop: CASRVQGRDGYTF. The DNA of the CDR3 is TGTGCCAGCAGAGTACAGGGGAGGGATGGCTACACCTTC.

The CDR3 here is CASSLNTQGNTEAFF. The CDR3 DNA is TGCGCCAGCAGCCTCAATACGCAGGGGAACACTGAAGCTTTCTTT. The V gene is TRBV4-1, the J gene TRBJ1-1; maybe TRBD1 (5 bases). Germline V gene lookup returns CDR1 MGHRA and CDR2 YSYEKL. With 4 bases removed from V and 1 base from J, the gap between germline ends came to 13 bases. The CDR3 runs 15 residues.

This chain uses TRBV2 with TRBJ2-1, with TRBD2 matching 8 bases. J was trimmed by 10 bases and V by 6 bases; bases with no gene match: 8. The CDR3 is 13 amino acids. Germline V gene lookup returns CDR1 SNHLY and CDR2 FYNNEI. As DNA, the CDR3 is TGTGCCAGCAGCTACGGGAGGGCCAGGGAGCAGTTCTTC. Amino acids: CASSYGRAREQFF.

The chain links TRBV19 to TRBJ1-1; tentatively, D is TRBD1 (6 bases). Deletions cut 1 base from V and 7 bases from J, with 7 bases between. This CDR3 is built from 12 residues. In germline, CDR1 is LNHDA, CDR2 SQIVND (reference sequence). The CDR3 region has the DNA TGTGCCAGTAGTATAGTGGACAGTGAAGCTTTCTTT. Protein sequence: CASSIVDSEAFF. The variable domain in full, with the rest retrieved from reference TRBV19 and TRBJ1-1, is DGGITQSPKYLFRKEGQNVTLSCEQNLNHDAMYWYRQDPGQGLRLIYYSQIVNDFQKGDIAEGYSVSREKKESFPLTVTSAQKNPTAFYLCASSIVDSEAFFGQGTRLTVV.

V is TRBV28 and J is TRBJ2-2; possibly TRBD1 or TRBD2 for D (5 bases each). Germline CDR1 reads MDHEN; CDR2 reads SYDVKM. CDR3 length: 16 residues. V lost 8 bases and J lost 7, with 23 bases in between. The CDR3 DNA is TGTGCCAGCGGCCCCCGGGGCATACGACAAGGCGGGGAGCTGTTTTTT. Amino acid sequence: CASGPRGIRQGGELFF.

The rearrangement links TRBV27 to TRBJ1-5; no reliable D call. Germline V gene data show CDR1 as MNHEY and CDR2 as SMNVEV (reference sequence). The CDR3 totals 15 residues. The V end was cut by 5 bases, the J end by 3 bases, with 14 bases between. The CDR3 loop reads CASSNSGRLNQPQHF. CDR3 nucleotide sequence: TGTGCCAGCAGTAACTCCGGACGGCTCAATCAGCCCCAGCATTTT.

The chain couples TRBV2 to TRBJ2-5; 11 bases line up with TRBD1. J gave up 5 bases and V 5 bases, and 4 bases lay outside the gene matches. The CDR3 consists of 14 residues. The germline gives CDR1 SNHLY, CDR2 FYNNEI. The CDR3 spells CASSLGTGGETQYF. CDR3 nucleotides: TGTGCCAGCAGTCTCGGGACAGGGGGTGAGACCCAGTACTTC.

The rearrangement links TRBV30 to TRBJ2-1; D gene ambiguous. CDR1 is GTSNPN, CDR2 SVGIG, per germline (reference sequence). Trimming pared 0 bases from V and 2 bases from J, leaving 2 bases between. There are 12 residues in the CDR3. The DNA for the CDR3 is TGTGCCTGGAGTGTAACCTACAATGAGCAGTTCTTC. Translated: CAWSVTYNEQFF.

This clone has only a few counts. CDR3 in DNA: TGTGCCAGCAGCGTAGATAGGGCTAGCGGTAACAATGAGCAGTTCTTC. Its translation: CASSVDRASGNNEQFF. The rearrangement joins TRBV9 to TRBJ2-1; 7 nucleotides agree with TRBD2. Germline CDR1 and CDR2: SGDLS and YYNGEE. The CDR3 totals 16 residues. J lost 5 bases, V lost 0 bases, and 8 bases had no gene match.

The chain is built from TRBV3-1 (or the pseudogene TRBV3-2) and TRBJ1-5; the match to TRBD1 covers 8 bases. Germline assignment: CDR1 LGHDT and CDR2 YNNKEL (reference sequence). With V trimmed by 0 bases and J by 4 bases, 2 bases remained unmatched. CDR3 size: 15 residues. The DNA for the CDR3 is TGTGCCAGCAGCCAAGACAGGGGGCCTAATCAGCCCCAGCATTTT. It translates to CASSQDRGPNQPQHF.

The CDR3 loop is CASRLTSGRIYEQYF. CDR3 nucleotides: TGTGCCAGCAGATTGACTAGCGGGAGGATCTACGAGCAGTACTTC. The chain carries TRBV27 and TRBJ2-7; TRBD2 matches 13 bases. With 6 bases clipped from V and 3 bases from J, the junction kept 5 bases outside the gene matches. Germline CDR1 and CDR2: MNHEY and SMNVEV (reference sequence). This CDR3 comprises 15 residues.

The chain is built from TRBV4-3 and TRBJ2-1; 10 bases map to TRBD2. This CDR3 has 17 amino acids. Per the germline V gene, CDR1 is LGHNA and CDR2 is YSLEER. V lost 0 bases, J lost 2 bases, and 4 bases stayed unmatched. Written as DNA, the CDR3 is TGCGCCAGCAGCCAAGATGGAGGACTAGCGGCCTACAATGAGCAGTTCTTC. Protein product: CASSQDGGLAAYNEQFF.

The rearrangement joins TRBV12-3 or TRBV12-4 to TRBJ1-1, with D uncertain. The V end lost 6 bases, the J end lost 4 bases, and 9 bases lay between the germline ends. The CDR3 is 12 residues long. CDR3 nucleotide sequence: TGTGCCAGCAGCTTGGGTATCACTGAAGCTTTCTTT. The encoded protein is CASSLGITEAFF.